Listed here are 25 T cell receptor beta chains from one sample, sequenced in a study of cytomegalovirus exposure and HLA in healthy donors. The PCR made use of 60 Vbeta and 13 Jbeta primers. Assay used: immunoSEQ multiplex PCR; TCRdb lists only in-frame clones, some missing. The table records approximately 170,000 clones, 75% to 90% of them present only once. The sequencing sample was made of PBMCs. These receptors all stem from a boy younger than 10 in good health and CMV-seronegative.

V usage is TRBV9 and J usage is TRBJ2-3; 11 positions agree with TRBD2. V trimming: 0 bases; J trimming: 8 bases; junction bases outside the gene matches: 8. CDR3 length equals 16 residues. The germline V gene encodes CDR1 SGDLS and CDR2 YYNGEE. The CDR3 is CASSVGVSGRAVTQYF. CDR3 nucleotide sequence: TGTGCCAGCAGCGTAGGGGTTAGCGGGAGGGCAGTTACGCAGTATTTT.

The DNA of the CDR3 is TGCGCCAGCAGCTTGGTAAGACCCGGGACAGGGGATGTGCGGGAGCAGTTCTTC. Translating gives CASSLVRPGTGDVREQFF. V usage is TRBV5-1 and J usage is TRBJ2-1; 10 bases fit TRBD1. Germline values: CDR1 SGHRS, CDR2 YFSETQ. V lost 0 bases and J lost 10; bases outside the gene matches: 16. The CDR3 runs to 18 residues.

On this clone: Sequence at one end of the junction differs from germline and may be a read error. The V call is TRBV7-7, the J call TRBJ2-1; D is uncertain. This CDR3 is 15 amino acids long. Per germline, CDR1 SSHAT and CDR2 FNYEAQ (reference sequence). The CDR3 DNA sequence: TGTGCTAGCAGCATTTCTAGGAGCTCCTACAATGAGCAGTTCTTC. The encoded protein is CASSISRSSYNEQFF. The whole variable domain, filled in from reference TRBV7-7 and TRBJ2-1, reads GAGVSQSPRYKVTKRGQDVTLRCDPISSHATLYWYQQALGQGPEFLTYFNYEAQPDKSGLPSDRFSAERPEGSISTLTIQRTEQRDSAMYRCASSISRSSYNEQFFGPGTRLTVL.

The chain is built from TRBV11-1 and TRBJ1-3; D not resolved. This CDR3 comprises 14 residues. V dropped 5 bases and J dropped 0 bases, with 8 bases sitting between them. The V gene's germline CDR1 is SGHAT and CDR2 FQDESV (reference sequence). CDR3 amino acids: CASSRRYSGNTIYF. The CDR3 bases are TGTGCCAGCAGCCGCCGGTACTCTGGAAACACCATATATTTT.

The chain recombines TRBV7-8 with TRBJ1-2, with D possibly being TRBD1 (6 bases). V shed 4 bases and J shed 4 bases, with 19 bases lying between them. The CDR3 loop spans 16 amino acids. Looked up from germline, CDR1 is SGHVS and CDR2 is FQNEAQ. The CDR3 DNA is TGTGCCAGCAGCTCAACTTCGGGACATACTACCTATGGCTACACCTTC. Amino acids: CASSSTSGHTTYGYTF. The whole variable domain, filled in from reference TRBV7-8 and TRBJ1-2, reads GAGVSQSPRYKVAKRGQDVALRCDPISGHVSLFWYQQALGQGPEFLTYFQNEAQLDKSGLPSDRFFAERPEGSVSTLKIQRTQQEDSAVYLCASSSTSGHTTYGYTFGSGTRLTVV.

This chain joins TRBV4-3 and TRBJ2-6; D call uncertain. This CDR3 comprises 17 residues. V lost 0 bases and J lost 0, with 9 bases in between. CDR1 is LGHNA and CDR2 is YSLEER in the germline V gene. CDR3 residues: CASSQDSSFSGANVLTF. CDR3 nucleotides: TGCGCCAGCAGCCAAGACAGTAGCTTCTCTGGGGCCAACGTCCTGACTTTC.

This chain joins TRBV25-1 and TRBJ2-3; TRBD1 aligns across 7 bases. After removal of 10 bases from V and 4 bases from J, the junction contained 8 bases not matched to a gene. Germline values: CDR1 MGHDK, CDR2 SYGVNS. This CDR3 comprises 13 residues. The DNA for the CDR3 is TGTGCCACCGGGCGACAGGGCGCAGATACGCAGTATTTT. This translates into CATGRQGADTQYF.

This chain connects TRBV7-9 to TRBJ1-4; 7 bases line up with TRBD1. Germline V CDR1 and CDR2: SEHNR, FQNEAQ (reference sequence). CDR3 length equals 15 residues. V lost 2 bases, J lost 5 bases, and 5 bases stayed unmatched. The CDR3, as DNA: TGTGCCAGCAGCTTAAAGGGGGCCGCAAATGAAAAACTGTTTTTT. Protein sequence: CASSLKGAANEKLFF.

In its sample, this clone was seen a few times. The chain recombines TRBV25-1 with TRBJ1-1, with TRBD1 as a possible D gene (5 bases). CDR3 length equals 14 residues. Per the germline V gene, CDR1 is MGHDK and CDR2 is SYGVNS. V was trimmed by 6 bases and J by 6 bases, leaving 17 bases between them. The DNA of the CDR3 is TGTGCCAGCAGGGCTGATCAGGGAGGCGCTGAAGCTTTCTTT. This gives the protein CASRADQGGAEAFF.

The V call is TRBV19, the J call TRBJ2-5, with 11 bases lining up with TRBD1. Per germline, CDR1 LNHDA and CDR2 SQIVND (reference sequence). This CDR3 contains 18 residues. With V trimmed by 6 bases and J by 5 bases, 17 bases remained unmatched. The CDR3 region has the DNA TGTGCCAGTAGCCTTCGTCAGGACAGGGGGCTTCGGTGGGAGACCCAGTACTTC. Its translation is CASSLRQDRGLRWETQYF.

The V gene is TRBV5-6, the J gene TRBJ2-5; TRBD1 might be the D (6 bases). The CDR3 is made up of 14 amino acids. Germline CDR1 SGHDT, CDR2 YYEEEE. Trimming took 4 bases from V and 4 from J, leaving 14 bases between them. The CDR3 nucleotides read TGTGCCAGCAGCATACAGGGTTTAGGAGAGACCCAGTACTTC. This gives the protein CASSIQGLGETQYF.

This chain joins TRBV5-8 and TRBJ1-1; tentatively, D is TRBD1 (5 bases). The CDR3 sequence is 13 residues long. V dropped 4 bases and J dropped 3 bases, with 10 bases sitting between them. The germline CDR1 and CDR2 sequences are SGHTS and YDEGEE. Written as DNA, the CDR3 is TGTGCCAGCAGCCCACCGACAGACACTGAAGCTTTCTTT. Residues: CASSPPTDTEAFF.

CDR3 DNA: TGTGCCAGCTCACCGTTAGACAGTTCCAAAAACATTCAGTACTTC. Encoded protein: CASSPLDSSKNIQYF. The chain joins TRBV18 to TRBJ2-4; D perhaps matches TRBD1 (5 bases). The V and J ends lost 3 bases and 2 bases respectively, with 11 bases between them. In germline, CDR1 is KGHSH, CDR2 LQKENI. The CDR3 has 15 amino acids. The full variable domain, in which reference TRBV18 and TRBJ2-4 provide the parts outside the CDR3, is NAGVMQNPRHLVRRRGQEARLRCSPMKGHSHVYWYRQLPEEGLKFMVYLQKENIIDESGMPKERFSAEFPKEGPSILRIQQVVRGDSAAYFCASSPLDSSKNIQYFGAGTRLSVL.

In its sample, this clone was seen once. V and J are TRBV19 and TRBJ1-2; D is perhaps TRBD1 (6 bases). The CDR3 totals 14 residues. Germline CDR1 LNHDA, CDR2 SQIVND (reference sequence). Trimming shortened V by 1 base and J by 4 bases, and 10 bases separated the two germline ends. The CDR3 here is CASSIGRQVYGYTF. The CDR3 DNA reads as TGTGCCAGTAGTATAGGCCGACAGGTCTATGGCTACACCTTC.

This rearrangement joins TRBV18 to TRBJ2-4, with TRBD2 matching 7 bases. Germline V gene data show CDR1 as KGHSH and CDR2 as LQKENI. After removal of 1 base from V and 1 base from J, the junction contained 4 bases not matched to a gene. This CDR3 has 16 residues. DNA of the CDR3: TGTGCCAGCTCACCACAGGCCGGGGGGGCCAAAAACATTCAGTACTTC. It yields the protein CASSPQAGGAKNIQYF.

The rearrangement uses TRBV2 and TRBJ1-2; no clear D gene. The V gene lost 2 bases and the J gene lost 0 bases, with 7 bases spanning the gap. Germline values: CDR1 SNHLY, CDR2 FYNNEI. The CDR3 length is 14 residues. CDR3 in DNA: TGTGCCAGCAGTGAAAGCGGATCTAACTATGGCTACACCTTC. It is translated as CASSESGSNYGYTF.

This clone appeared once. The J gene is TRBJ1-2, the V gene TRBV10-1; the D is unclear. V was pared by 0 bases and J by 4 bases, with 9 bases between. Germline V gene sequence: CDR1 WNHNN, CDR2 SYGVQD (reference sequence). The CDR3 has 14 amino acids. CDR3 residues: CASSESRDIYGYTF. The DNA of the CDR3 is TGCGCCAGCAGTGAGTCGAGGGATATCTATGGCTACACCTTC.

This clone was seen a handful of times. The chain combines TRBV7-6 with TRBJ2-7; no definite D call. The CDR3 spans 16 residues. Between the trimmed V and J ends, which lost 4 bases and 6 bases, there was a span of 22 bases. Germline CDR1 is SGHVS and CDR2 is FNYEAQ. CDR3 region: CASSSIGGLYPSEQYF. The CDR3 coding sequence is TGTGCCAGCAGCTCCATCGGTGGGCTCTACCCATCCGAGCAGTACTTC. The full variable domain, its missing parts supplied by reference TRBV7-6 and TRBJ2-7, is GAGVSQSPRYKVTKRGQDVALRCDPISGHVSLYWYRQALGQGPEFLTYFNYEAQQDKSGLPNDRFSAERPEGSISTLTIQRTEQRDSAMYRCASSSIGGLYPSEQYFGPGTRLTVT.

The chain employs TRBV5-6 and TRBJ2-5, with a possible D match to TRBD2 (5 bases). Trimming left V 3 bases short and J 5 bases short, with 14 bases between. Per the germline V gene, CDR1 is SGHDT and CDR2 is YYEEEE. The CDR3 runs 14 residues. The CDR3 coding sequence is TGTGCCAGCAGCTCCCTCTCGGGGAGTGAGACCCAGTACTTC. Protein: CASSSLSGSETQYF.

The rearrangement joins TRBV30 to TRBJ2-1; 11 nucleotides align to TRBD1. CDR3 length: 15 amino acids. V was pared by 6 bases and J by 6 bases, with 10 bases of the junction left unmatched. Germline V gene sequence: CDR1 GTSNPN, CDR2 SVGIG (reference sequence). The CDR3 region is CACLIGTGGSNEQFF. For the CDR3, the DNA is TGTGCCTGCCTGATCGGGACAGGGGGTTCCAATGAGCAGTTCTTC.

CDR3 sequence: CVPPKRPGQQVYQPQHF. The CDR3 region has the DNA TGTGTTCCCCCTAAGAGGCCGGGACAGCAAGTCTATCAGCCCCAGCATTTT. The V and J genes are TRBV7-2 and TRBJ1-5; the match to TRBD1 covers 7 bases. Germline CDR1 SGHTA, CDR2 FQGNSA. The CDR3 has 17 amino acids.

V gene TRBV27 combines with J gene TRBJ2-2; D is uncertain. V lost 3 bases and J lost 4, with 3 bases in between. This CDR3 region has 12 residues. The germline V gene has CDR1 MNHEY and CDR2 SMNVEV (reference sequence). The DNA of the CDR3 is TGTGCCAGCAGTTTCGTCACCGGGGAGCTGTTTTTT. Protein product: CASSFVTGELFF.

The rearrangement joins TRBV6-5 to TRBJ2-2; D might be TRBD2 (5 bases). CDR1 is MNHEY, CDR2 SVGAGI, per germline. The CDR3 is made up of 16 amino acids. The ends were cut back, 2 bases at V and 5 bases at J, with 15 bases in the middle. The DNA for the CDR3 is TGTGCCAGCAGTTACGGGCGCGTTCCGGGGACCGGGGAGCTGTTTTTT. Encoded protein: CASSYGRVPGTGELFF.

The chain links TRBV11-2 to TRBJ2-3; TRBD2 aligns across 8 bases. CDR3 length equals 15 residues. CDR1 and CDR2 (germline): SGHAT, FQNNGV. V dropped 3 bases and J dropped 1; count of bases not matched to a gene: 3. The CDR3 sequence: CASSFPTSGTDTQYF. The CDR3 coding sequence is TGTGCCAGCAGCTTCCCGACTAGCGGCACAGATACGCAGTATTTT.

The V gene is TRBV27, the J gene TRBJ2-1; D call uncertain. The CDR3 covers 13 residues. Germline V lookup: CDR1 MNHEY, CDR2 SMNVEV (reference sequence). The germline V and J ends were trimmed by 3 bases and 4 bases, with 7 bases remaining between them. The CDR3 nucleotides read TGTGCCAGCAGTTTCTACGAGTACAATGAGCAGTTCTTC. Its translation: CASSFYEYNEQFF.